Described below is a single T cell receptor beta chain sequence and its context. Its antigen is not known. Some clones are missing from TCRdb's copy, which holds only in-frame ones; the method was immunoSEQ multiplex PCR. The repertoire holds around 19,000 clones, more than 70% seen once, with 28% in the top ten. The data originate from a study of somatic mutations in cytotoxic T cells in rheumatoid arthritis. About the study: Before any treatment began, about 30 ml EDTA peripheral blood was collected from patients right after diagnosis. General observations from the study: Exceedance of 20% of CD8+ cells by the largest CD8+ clone occurred in about an eighth of the roughly 65 patients.

CDR1 MGHRA and CDR2 YSYEKL come from the germline V gene. The CDR3 consists of 17 residues. V dropped 2 bases and J dropped 2; count of bases not matched to a gene: 4. V is TRBV4-1 and J is TRBJ2-3; TRBD2 agrees at 13 bases. Source material: CD8+ T cells sorted from blood. This clonotype was sampled from an adult with rheumatoid arthritis. In DNA, the CDR3 is TGCGCCAGCAGCCAACCAGGACTAGCGGGGGACACAGATACGCAGTATTTT. This codes for CASSQPGLAGDTDTQYF.